Below are 20 T cell receptor beta chains sequenced from a single sample in a study of T cells in Graves' hyperthyroidism and ophthalmopathy (dated by TCRdb to the late 2010s). The library was made by multiplex PCR. The sequencer was an Illumina HiSeq 2000. Amplification of TCR beta CDR3 regions was carried out from RNA transcripts. A first-round RT-PCR of the TCR CDR3 used the HTBI primer set with the Qiagen OneStep RT-PCR kit. In-frame beta chains were kept once TCRdb had trimmed the public reads at Q25 with fastp and called clones with MiXCR. Each record represents a unique CDR3 protein, reported with the most common genes and DNA among its rows. The sample table contains about 550,000 distinct CDR3 sequences; only one count was recorded for about 20% of them. Approximately 26% of the sample lies in the top ten. The sample comprised blood. These receptor sequences come from a man aged 18 to 29 with Graves' hyperthyroidism.

V usage is TRBV20-1 and J usage is TRBJ2-1, with D possibly being TRBD1 (6 bases). CDR3 length: 15 residues. The germline CDR1 and CDR2 sequences are DFQATT and SNEGSKA (reference sequence). V dropped 5 bases and J dropped 0 bases, with 14 bases sitting between them. CDR3 sequence reads: CSASATGSSYNEQFF. Here the CDR3 DNA reads TGCAGTGCTTCCGCCACAGGGAGCTCCTACAATGAGCAGTTCTTC.

Remarks on this clonotype: A read error may explain this, as a much larger clone is one base away. V is TRBV5-2 and J is TRBJ1-1. TRBV5-2 is shown as a pseudogene. The CDR3 is made up of 12 amino acids. CDR3 amino acids: CASSLDDTEACF. In nucleotides, the CDR3 is TGTGCCAGCAGTCTTGATGACACTGAAGCTTGCTTT.

This clonotype was seen ten or more times. This chain connects TRBV28 to TRBJ2-5; TRBD1 matches 7 bases. The CDR3 runs to 14 residues. Losses at the gene ends were 4 bases for V and 2 bases for J; bases not matched to a gene: 4. The germline V gene has CDR1 MDHEN and CDR2 SYDVKM. The chain's CDR3 is CASSSRDRQETQYF. CDR3 in DNA: TGTGCCAGCAGTTCACGGGACAGACAAGAGACCCAGTACTTC.

The chain has TRBV2 and TRBJ1-1; 12 positions match TRBD1. Per germline, CDR1 SNHLY and CDR2 FYNNEI. The ends lost 7 bases at V and 4 bases at J; junction bases unmatched: 16. The CDR3 covers 18 residues. CDR3 protein: CASNQGQGASLGSTEAFF. For the CDR3, the DNA is TGTGCCAGCAACCAGGGACAGGGGGCAAGTTTAGGGAGCACTGAAGCTTTCTTT.

This clonotype occurred a few times. This chain joins TRBV4-2 and TRBJ2-2; TRBD2 aligns across 8 bases. The CDR3 has 17 amino acids. Germline lookup yields CDR1 LGHNA and CDR2 YNFKEQ. V gave up 0 bases and J gave up 0 bases; unmatched junction bases: 3. The CDR3 loop is CASSQEAGGPNTGELFF. The CDR3 region has the DNA TGTGCCAGCAGCCAAGAGGCGGGAGGACCGAACACCGGGGAGCTGTTTTTT.

This clonotype has only a few counts. The chain has TRBV2 and TRBJ1-6; D perhaps matches TRBD1 (6 bases). The CDR3 is made up of 16 amino acids. Per germline, CDR1 SNHLY and CDR2 FYNNEI. V was cut by 0 bases and J by 7 bases, with 13 bases left in between. The CDR3 loop reads CASSEALTGRNSPLHF. The CDR3 bases are TGTGCCAGCAGTGAAGCGCTCACAGGGCGGAATTCACCCCTCCACTTT.

The V gene is TRBV7-9, the J gene TRBJ1-1; D is uncertain. Germline CDR1 SEHNR, CDR2 FQNEAQ (reference sequence). V was trimmed by 3 bases and J by 4 bases, leaving 15 bases between them. The CDR3 runs to 15 residues. CDR3 residues: CASSFPGRLGTEAFF. The DNA for the CDR3 is TGTGCCAGCAGCTTCCCGGGTCGACTGGGCACTGAAGCTTTCTTT.

This clonotype was detected a few times. The V gene is TRBV2, the J gene TRBJ1-6, with D possibly being TRBD1 (6 bases). Germline V gene sequence: CDR1 SNHLY, CDR2 FYNNEI. Between the trimmed V and J ends, which lost 6 bases and 0 bases, there was a span of 15 bases. The CDR3 spans 17 residues. CDR3 in amino acids: CASRVRDTSSYNSPLHF. In DNA form, the CDR3 reads TGTGCCAGCAGAGTCCGGGACACAAGCTCCTATAATTCACCCCTCCACTTT. The variable domain in full, with the rest retrieved from reference TRBV2 and TRBJ1-6, is EPEVTQTPSHQVTQMGQEVILRCVPISNHLYFYWYRQILGQKVEFLVSFYNNEISEKSEIFDDQFSVERPDGSNFTLKIRSTKLEDSAMYFCASRVRDTSSYNSPLHFGNGTRLTVT.

The sample holds many counts of this clonotype. V is TRBV10-3 and J is TRBJ2-5, with 9 bases identical to TRBD1. CDR3 length: 15 amino acids. CDR1 ENHRY and CDR2 SYGVKD come from the germline V gene. V shed 6 bases and J 0 bases; nucleotides not matched to a gene: 5. Here the CDR3 reads CAIRGQGLNQETQYF. The CDR3 DNA follows: TGTGCCATCAGGGGACAGGGCTTAAACCAAGAGACCCAGTACTTC.

This clonotype was recorded a few times. Sequence at one end of the junction differs from germline and may be a read error. This sequence joins TRBV2 and TRBJ2-4; 7 bases map to TRBD1. Germline V lookup: CDR1 SNHLY, CDR2 FYNNEI. This CDR3 has 13 residues. CDR3 in amino acids: CASRKDRKNIKYF. The CDR3 DNA is TGTGCCAGCAGAAAGGACAGGAAAAACATTAAGTACTTC.

A few counts support this clonotype. The chain employs TRBV29-1 and TRBJ2-5, with 10 bases matching TRBD1. Germline lookup yields CDR1 SQVTM and CDR2 ANQGSEA. Germline trimming cut 4 bases from V and 5 bases from J; bases unmatched to any gene: 10. The CDR3 consists of 15 residues. CDR3 nucleotide sequence: TGCAGCGTTGCCACCGGGACAGGGGTTAAGGAGACCCAGTACTTC. It codes for CSVATGTGVKETQYF.

With respect to this clonotype: It may be a read error: a sequence one base away is much more abundant. The chain has TRBV6-9 and TRBJ1-5, with a tentative D call TRBD1 (6 bases). The CDR3 loop spans 15 amino acids. Trimming removed 8 bases from V and 0 bases from J, with 14 bases in between. Per the germline V gene, CDR1 is MNHGY and CDR2 is SVAAGI. CDR3 sequence reads: CASCGDITSNQPQHF. The CDR3 nucleotides read TGTGCCAGCTGCGGGGACATCACTAGCAATCAGCCCCAGCATTTT.

A few counts support this clonotype. This chain links TRBV3-1 with TRBJ2-5, with a weak D call TRBD2 (6 bases). V lost 0 bases and J lost 5, with 16 bases in between. The CDR3 totals 16 residues. Germline V CDR1 and CDR2: LGHDT, YNNKEL (reference sequence). CDR3 nucleotide sequence: TGTGCCAGCAGCCAAGATGAGGTGGGAGGCTTGGAGACCCAGTACTTC. Residues: CASSQDEVGGLETQYF.

This clonotype was picked up many times. The rearrangement links TRBV11-2 to TRBJ1-2; 10 bases fit TRBD1. The CDR3 is made up of 15 amino acids. CDR1 SGHAT and CDR2 FQNNGV come from the germline V gene. The V and J ends lost 1 base and 5 bases, in that order; junction bases with no gene match: 4. The CDR3 protein is CASSLAGTGEYGYTF. As DNA, the CDR3 is TGTGCCAGCAGCTTAGCCGGGACAGGGGAGTATGGCTACACCTTC.

The sample holds many counts of this clonotype. V gene TRBV28 combines with J gene TRBJ2-5; the D gene could be TRBD1 or TRBD2 (5 bases each). The CDR3 has 15 residues. Between the trimmed V and J ends, which lost 2 bases and 2 bases, there was a span of 12 bases. From germline, CDR1 is MDHEN and CDR2 SYDVKM. The CDR3 bases are TGTGCCAGCAGTTTAGGGGACGGAGAACAAGAGACCCAGTACTTC. Protein sequence: CASSLGDGEQETQYF.

The table lists this clonotype with a few counts. V is TRBV12-3 or TRBV12-4 and J is TRBJ2-3; the D is unclear. This CDR3 is built from 14 residues. The V gene lost 9 bases and the J gene lost 2 bases, with 15 bases spanning the gap. Here the CDR3 DNA reads TGTGCCAGTGCCCCGACCGGACCCACAGATACGCAGTATTTT. This sequence encodes CASAPTGPTDTQYF.

The sample holds many counts of this clonotype. The J gene is TRBJ2-5, the V gene TRBV29-1; D unclear. V was trimmed by 4 bases and J by 4 bases, leaving 16 bases between them. Germline assignment: CDR1 SQVTM and CDR2 ANQGSEA. This CDR3 has 14 amino acids. For the CDR3, the DNA is TGCAGCGTTGGACCTCCTTCAGAGCTAGAGACCCAGTACTTC. Residues: CSVGPPSELETQYF.

This clonotype was seen only a few times. The chain recombines TRBV5-1 with TRBJ2-5; TRBD1 matches 9 bases. This CDR3 has 17 residues. Germline V CDR1 and CDR2: SGHRS, YFSETQ. With 5 bases clipped from V and 7 bases from J, the junction kept 18 bases outside the gene matches. The CDR3 DNA is TGCGCCAGCAGTCCCGCACCCGGACAGGGGAAAGGGGGGACCCAGTACTTC. It translates to CASSPAPGQGKGGTQYF. The variable domain in full, with the rest retrieved from reference TRBV5-1 and TRBJ2-5, is KAGVTQTPRYLIKTRGQQVTLSCSPISGHRSVSWYQQTPGQGLQFLFEYFSETQRNKGNFPGRFSGRQFSNSRSEMNVSTLELGDSALYLCASSPAPGQGKGGTQYFGPGTRLLVL.

This clonotype showed up many times. This chain links TRBV2 with TRBJ1-6; 9 bases match TRBD1. Per the germline V gene, CDR1 is SNHLY and CDR2 is FYNNEI. The CDR3 is 16 residues long. The V and J ends lost 6 bases and 10 bases, in that order; junction bases with no gene match: 13. CDR3 DNA: TGTGCCAGCAGGACCTTCGGACAGGGGTTAGGGTCACCCCTCCACTTT. Translating it yields CASRTFGQGLGSPLHF.

This clonotype was observed many times. This chain's CDR3 is CASSIATASPLHF. CDR3 nucleotides: TGTGCCAGTAGTATTGCCACGGCCTCACCCCTCCACTTT. This sequence joins TRBV19 and TRBJ1-6; D remains unclear. CDR1 and CDR2 from the germline V gene are LNHDA and SQIVND (reference sequence). V was trimmed by 3 bases and J by 10 bases, leaving 10 bases between them. CDR3 length: 13 amino acids.